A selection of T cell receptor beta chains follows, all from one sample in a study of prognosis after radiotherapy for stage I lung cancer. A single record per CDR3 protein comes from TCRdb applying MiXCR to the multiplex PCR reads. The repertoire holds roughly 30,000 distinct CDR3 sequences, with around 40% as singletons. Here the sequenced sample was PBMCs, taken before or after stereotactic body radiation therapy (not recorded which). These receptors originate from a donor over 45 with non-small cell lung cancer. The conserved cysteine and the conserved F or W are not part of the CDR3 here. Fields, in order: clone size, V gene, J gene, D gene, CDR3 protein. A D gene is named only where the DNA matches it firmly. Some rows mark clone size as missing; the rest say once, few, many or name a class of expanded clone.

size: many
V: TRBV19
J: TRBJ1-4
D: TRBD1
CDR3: ASSTPGTGDEKLF

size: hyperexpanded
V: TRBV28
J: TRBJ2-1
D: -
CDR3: ASTGNYNEQF

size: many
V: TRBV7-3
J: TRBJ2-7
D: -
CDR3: ASSLGVGPYEQY

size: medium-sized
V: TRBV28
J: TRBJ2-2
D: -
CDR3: ASSSPGRRDTGELF

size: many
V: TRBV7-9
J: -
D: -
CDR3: ASSLAGRGREDEQF

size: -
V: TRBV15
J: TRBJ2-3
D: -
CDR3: ATSRAPYSTDTQY

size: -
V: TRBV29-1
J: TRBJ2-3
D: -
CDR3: NVLDSLRADKQY

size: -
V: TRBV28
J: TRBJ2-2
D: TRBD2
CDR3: ASSRRAGGPGELF

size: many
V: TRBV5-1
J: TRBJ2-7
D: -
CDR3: ASSLTSAGSSYEQY

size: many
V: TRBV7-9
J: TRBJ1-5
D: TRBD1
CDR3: ASSPGTGLRNQPQH

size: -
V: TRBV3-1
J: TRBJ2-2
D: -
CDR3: ASGGAGTGELF

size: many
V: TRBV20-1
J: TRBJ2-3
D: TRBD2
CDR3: SAKTSGRGSGTDTQY

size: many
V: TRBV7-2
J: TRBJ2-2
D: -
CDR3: ASSFRRRTGELF

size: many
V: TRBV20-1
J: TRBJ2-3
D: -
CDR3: SARPAAGDTDTQY

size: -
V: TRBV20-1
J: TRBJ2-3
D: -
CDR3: SASQGGSTDTQY

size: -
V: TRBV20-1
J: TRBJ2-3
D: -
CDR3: GARDFPSTDTKY

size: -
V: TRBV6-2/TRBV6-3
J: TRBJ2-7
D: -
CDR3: ASSESHRLDSHEQY

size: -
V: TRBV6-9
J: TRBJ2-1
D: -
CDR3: ASSFHSLRRQGSNEQF

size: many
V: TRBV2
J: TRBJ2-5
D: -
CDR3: ASSENRGGETQY

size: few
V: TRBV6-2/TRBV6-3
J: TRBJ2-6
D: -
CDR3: ASSYHAVTSVANVLT

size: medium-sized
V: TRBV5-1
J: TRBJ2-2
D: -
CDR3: ASSRDLGTWNTGELF

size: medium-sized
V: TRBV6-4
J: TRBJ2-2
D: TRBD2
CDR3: ASSAEGLGTGELF

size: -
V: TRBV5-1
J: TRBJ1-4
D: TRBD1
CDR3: ASSLGVTGSNEKLF

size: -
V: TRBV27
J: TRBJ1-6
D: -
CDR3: ASSSGRNNSPLN

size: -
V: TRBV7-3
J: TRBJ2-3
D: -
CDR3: ASSLSWAITDTQY

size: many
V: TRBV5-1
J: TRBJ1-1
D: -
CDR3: ASSLSRAAEAF

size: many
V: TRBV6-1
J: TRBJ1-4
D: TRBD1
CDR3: ASSHRTGVGEKLF

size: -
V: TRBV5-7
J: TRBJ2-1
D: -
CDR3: ASSLRDAAEQF

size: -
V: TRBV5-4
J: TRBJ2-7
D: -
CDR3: ASSLQEVNYEQY

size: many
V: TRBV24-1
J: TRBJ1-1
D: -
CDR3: ATSDPKRGNTEAF

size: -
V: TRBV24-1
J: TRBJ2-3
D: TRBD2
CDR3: ATSDPGTSGDTQY

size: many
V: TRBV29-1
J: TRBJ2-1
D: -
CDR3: SATRVNNEQF

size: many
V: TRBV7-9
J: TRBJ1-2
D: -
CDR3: ASSLSQGGGYT

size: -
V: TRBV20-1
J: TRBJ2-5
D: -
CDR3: SARDLRDGGETRY

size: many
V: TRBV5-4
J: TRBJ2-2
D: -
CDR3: ASSLEQNTGELF

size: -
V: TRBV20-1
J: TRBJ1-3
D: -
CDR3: SAGALSYGNTIY

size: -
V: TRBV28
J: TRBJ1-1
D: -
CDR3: ASILKGPDMNTEAF

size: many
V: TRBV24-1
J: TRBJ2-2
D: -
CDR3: ATSVRGDWNTGELF

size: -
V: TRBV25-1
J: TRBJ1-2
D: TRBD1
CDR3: ASVGPWTGLNNYGYT

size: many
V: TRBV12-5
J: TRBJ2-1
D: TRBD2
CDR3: ASGLLAGGGNEQF

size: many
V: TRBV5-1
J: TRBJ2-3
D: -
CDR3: AHNADTQY

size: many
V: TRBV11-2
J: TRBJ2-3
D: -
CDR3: ASSLGRAGSSDTQY

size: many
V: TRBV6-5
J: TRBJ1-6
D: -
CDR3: ASSYSRSPLH

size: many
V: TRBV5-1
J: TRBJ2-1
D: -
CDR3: ASSKSSDSYNEQF

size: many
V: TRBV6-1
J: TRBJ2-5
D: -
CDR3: ASSGITGDQETQY

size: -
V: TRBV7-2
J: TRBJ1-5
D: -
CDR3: ASRVGGNSNQPQH

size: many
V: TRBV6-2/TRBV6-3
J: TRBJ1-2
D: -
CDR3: ASSYSRANPYGYT

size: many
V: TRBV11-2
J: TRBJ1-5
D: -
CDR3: ASSLTGYGNQPQH

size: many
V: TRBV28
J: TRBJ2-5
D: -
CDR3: ASSYPGVGETQY

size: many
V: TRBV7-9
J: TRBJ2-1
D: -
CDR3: ASSLAFKGEQF

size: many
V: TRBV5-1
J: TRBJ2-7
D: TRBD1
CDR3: ASSLTGALGGEQY

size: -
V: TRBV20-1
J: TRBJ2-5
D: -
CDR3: SARELGETQY

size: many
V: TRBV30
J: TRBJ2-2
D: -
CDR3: AWSVYRTGELF

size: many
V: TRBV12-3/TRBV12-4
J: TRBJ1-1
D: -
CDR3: ASIRSGTMNTEAF

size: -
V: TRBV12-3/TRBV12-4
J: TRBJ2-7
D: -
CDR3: ARSLGHPGYEQY

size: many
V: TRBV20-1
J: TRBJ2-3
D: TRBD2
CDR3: SAPSTSGRAADTQY

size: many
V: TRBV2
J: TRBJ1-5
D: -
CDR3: ASTADQGRGQPQH

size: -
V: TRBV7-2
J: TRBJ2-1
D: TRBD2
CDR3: ASSSRLAGGLLSSYNEQF

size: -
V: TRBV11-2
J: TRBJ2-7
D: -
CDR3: ASSARTGGHRYEKY

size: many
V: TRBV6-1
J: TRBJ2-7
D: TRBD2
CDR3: ASRILARSYEQY